Following are 15 T cell receptor beta chains from one sample sequenced in a study of blood T cells in healthy people across ages. A second about 6 to 11 cycle PCR used barcoded and J-beta primers. Each CDR3 protein is one row after TCRdb ran MiXCR on the 5' RACE reads. The repertoire holds approximately 800,000 distinct CDR3 sequences, with around 50% as singletons. Sequenced: blood. The receptors shown here come from a man in his forties in good health.

Worth noting for this clonotype: Possible read error: a much larger clone is one base away. CDR3 loop: CSAREPEQQGTDTQYF. In DNA form, the CDR3 reads TGCAGTGCTAGAGAACCGGAACAGCAAGGCACAGATACGCAGTATTTT. The chain recombines TRBV20-1 with TRBJ2-3; D is unresolved. V was shortened by 0 bases and J by 1 base, with 14 bases between the two germline ends. This CDR3 is built from 16 residues. The germline V gene encodes CDR1 DFQATT and CDR2 SNEGSKA (reference sequence).

Points on this clonotype: Possible read error: a much larger clone is one base away. The chain couples TRBV12-3 or TRBV12-4 to TRBJ2-5; 8 nucleotides align to TRBD2. This CDR3 is built from 13 residues. V lost 5 bases and J lost 11; bases outside the gene matches: 10. This chain's CDR3 is CASSREGGNEQYF. CDR3 DNA: TGTGCCAGCAGTCGGGAGGGGGGCAATGAGCAGTACTTC.

V usage is TRBV12-3 or TRBV12-4 and J usage is TRBJ2-5; D may be TRBD2 (5 bases). This CDR3 region has 14 residues. The V gene lost 6 bases and the J gene lost 2 bases, with 13 bases spanning the gap. The CDR3 region has the DNA TGTGCCAGCAGCTCCCGACGACTACAAGAGACCCAGTACTTC. It is translated as CASSSRRLQETQYF.

This chain connects TRBV7-2 to TRBJ2-5; 9 positions match TRBD2. The V gene end was trimmed by 5 bases and the J gene end by 5 bases; junction bases not matched to a gene: 18. The CDR3 is 18 residues long. Germline CDR1 reads SGHTA; CDR2 reads FQGNSA. In DNA, the CDR3 is TGTGCCAGCAGCAGTAGGGGCGGGAGGGCCAGGGAACGGGAGACCCAGTACTTC. It specifies CASSSRGGRARERETQYF.

This clonotype was detected a few times. This rearrangement joins TRBV7-9 to TRBJ2-1; 9 nucleotides align to TRBD1. V shed 7 bases, J shed 0 bases, and the junction held 16 bases outside the gene matches. Germline lookup yields CDR1 SEHNR and CDR2 FQNEAQ (reference sequence). This CDR3 region has 19 residues. CDR3 loop: CASTRDRAETTSSYNEQFF. In DNA, the CDR3 is TGTGCCAGCACCCGGGACAGGGCGGAGACCACAAGCTCCTACAATGAGCAGTTCTTC. Complete variable domain (other parts from reference TRBV7-9 and TRBJ2-1): DTGVSQNPRHKITKRGQNVTFRCDPISEHNRLYWYRQTLGQGPEFLTYFQNEAQLEKSRLLSDRFSAERPKGSFSTLEIQRTEQGDSAMYLCASTRDRAETTSSYNEQFFGPGTRLTVL.

This clonotype was seen many times. The chain carries TRBV20-1 and TRBJ2-4; D is uncertain. V lost 2 bases to trimming and J lost 8 bases, with 4 bases between them. The length of the CDR3 is 10 residues. Germline-derived CDR1 and CDR2 are DFQATT and SNEGSKA (reference sequence). The CDR3 sequence is CSARFDIQYF. The CDR3 DNA reads as TGCAGTGCTAGATTCGACATTCAGTACTTC.

The V gene is TRBV7-2, the J gene TRBJ2-6; 8 bases match TRBD2. Germline CDR1 and CDR2: SGHTA and FQGNSA. The junction had 10 bases not matched to a gene; V was cut back by 0 bases and J by 0 bases. The CDR3 runs to 20 residues. The CDR3 protein is CASSLALSSGVPSGANVLTF. CDR3 nucleotide sequence: TGTGCCAGCAGCTTAGCGCTCAGTAGCGGGGTCCCCTCTGGGGCCAACGTCCTGACTTTC.

V gene TRBV11-2 combines with J gene TRBJ2-7; tentative D call: TRBD2 (6 bases). Germline values: CDR1 SGHAT, CDR2 FQNNGV. Trimming removed 4 bases at V and 2 bases at J, with 12 bases between. The CDR3 consists of 14 residues. The CDR3 DNA sequence: TGTGCCAGCAGCTGCCGGAGGGCGCCCTACGAGCAGTACTTC. Residues: CASSCRRAPYEQYF.

The chain is built from TRBV9 and TRBJ2-2; D might be TRBD1 (6 bases). V was clipped by 1 base and J by 4 bases, with 14 bases between them. This CDR3 region has 16 residues. From germline, CDR1 is SGDLS and CDR2 YYNGEE. The CDR3 loop is CASSVSPGESTGELFF. CDR3 sequence (DNA): TGTGCCAGCAGCGTAAGTCCAGGGGAGTCCACCGGGGAGCTGTTTTTT.

V is TRBV9 and J is TRBJ2-1; 9 positions agree with TRBD1. The V segment lost 2 bases and the J segment 9 bases; nucleotides outside the gene matches: 9. The CDR3 totals 15 residues. Germline values: CDR1 SGDLS, CDR2 YYNGEE. The chain's CDR3 is CASSVAGTGTFEQFF. The CDR3 DNA sequence: TGTGCCAGCAGCGTGGCCGGGACAGGGACTTTTGAGCAGTTCTTC.

The chain employs TRBV20-1 and TRBJ2-5; the D call may be TRBD1 or TRBD2 (6 bases each). Germline V lookup: CDR1 DFQATT, CDR2 SNEGSKA (reference sequence). V lost 8 bases to trimming and J lost 4 bases, with 23 bases between them. The CDR3 has 15 amino acids. The CDR3 loop reads CSTHGGLGSSETQYF. CDR3 DNA: TGCAGTACCCATGGGGGGCTAGGGTCATCAGAGACCCAGTACTTC.

The chain joins TRBV28 to TRBJ1-5, with TRBD1 matching over 9 bases. The CDR3 has 14 amino acids. Germline V gives CDR1 MDHEN, CDR2 SYDVKM. J lost 6 bases, V lost 6 bases, and 6 bases had no gene match. The CDR3 sequence: CASSQDRGGQPQHF. CDR3 DNA: TGTGCCAGCAGCCAGGACAGGGGCGGTCAGCCCCAGCATTTT.

This chain links TRBV5-1 with TRBJ2-3, with TRBD1 as a possible D gene (6 bases). The CDR3 runs 15 residues. Germline CDR1 and CDR2: SGHRS and YFSETQ. V was cut by 0 bases and J by 5 bases, with 13 bases left in between. The CDR3 DNA follows: TGCGCCAGCAGCTTGGCGGAGACAGGCCGAGATACGCAGTATTTT. This codes for CASSLAETGRDTQYF.

The V call is TRBV20-1, the J call TRBJ2-1; a possible D gene is TRBD2 (5 bases). This CDR3 contains 14 residues. The V end was cut by 4 bases, the J end by 5 bases, with 15 bases between. Germline-derived CDR1 and CDR2 are DFQATT and SNEGSKA (reference sequence). The CDR3 region has the DNA TGCAGTGCTAAGACAAACCCCGGGGACAATGAGCAGTTCTTC. Translating gives CSAKTNPGDNEQFF.

This clonotype has a handful of counts. The chain links TRBV4-1 to TRBJ2-7, with 7 bases lining up with TRBD1. The closer fit of TRBJ2-5 to the DNA end suggests the J call may be wrong. CDR3 length: 15 amino acids. Germline V gene sequence: CDR1 MGHRA, CDR2 YSYEKL. CDR3: CASSQRDSIQETQYF. CDR3 DNA sequence: TGCGCCAGCAGCCAACGGGACAGTATACAAGAGACCCAGTACTTC.